This T cell receptor beta chain was sequenced in a study of OX40 agonist ivuxolimab in advanced cancers. For the wider study: Ivuxolimab was an agonistic, fully human IgG2 monoclonal antibody directed against OX40 (CD134), a costimulatory receptor. The paper covers the monotherapy dose-escalation part of the phase I ivuxolimab trial, which included N ≈ 50 patients. Partial responses occurred in three dose-escalation patients: two with cutaneous melanoma and one with hepatocellular carcinoma. Among the approximately 50 dose-escalation patients, some 20 had hepatocellular carcinoma, 15 or so melanoma, 9 renal cell carcinoma and 9 head and neck cancer. Patients were allowed to have had prior anti-PD-1, anti-PD-L1 or anti-CTLA-4 therapy, and 40% to 45% of the dose-escalation patients had been treated with checkpoint inhibitors. Intravenous ivuxolimab was administered to patients every 2 weeks at six dose levels: 0.01, 0.1, 0.3, 1.5, 3 and 10 mg/kg. In the dose-escalation cohort, more than 75% of patients were male, and the mean age was approximately 60 years, with a range of 23 to 79. Peripheral TCRbeta sequencing was intended to test whether TCR sequence diversity was altered and clonal T-cell expansion was caused by ivuxolimab. Results and caveats for the whole study, not just this receptor: Low levels of normalized T-cell clonal expansion were also seen in some nonresponding patients. Which antigens the clonally expanded peripheral T cells were specific for was not determined. In the 0.1-3.0 mg/kg groups, partial responders had among the lowest normalized peripheral clonal expansion, particularly in CD8+ T cells. After ivuxolimab, expanded clones were on average more numerous among CD8+ T cells than among CD4+ T cells. Clonal expansion of both CD4+ and CD8+ blood T cells was observed from baseline to week 6 at doses 0.1 to 3.0 mg/kg.

The trial excluded patients who had a history of autoimmune disease or who were on systemic immunosuppression. Peripheral blood for TCR sequencing was drawn from every dose cohort at baseline, at cycle 4 day 1 and at cycle 7 day 1. The samples were drawn from a first-in-human, open-label, multicenter phase I dose-escalation trial of ivuxolimab. The trial enrolled adults with locally advanced or metastatic head and neck squamous cell, hepatocellular, melanoma or renal cell carcinoma. Before TCR sequencing, CD4+ T cells and CD8+ T cells from peripheral blood were sorted into separate populations. Of note for this clone: It has no known antigen specificity. No much larger clone exists at a distance of one base, and base qualities are not known.

For sequencing of the TCRbeta CDR3 region, genomic DNA was extracted from the sorted cells. The immunoSEQ Assay was used to sequence the TCRbeta CDR3 regions. Not all clones reach the TCRdb copy of this immuneACCESS table, which keeps in-frame sequences only. Checked studies attribute under half of the gap to unresolved V genes and leave the rest unexplained. This sample gives tens of thousands of clones in total; more than 85% of them show up just once. The leading ten clones occupy less than 60% of the sample. The source of this sequence is an adult with an advanced solid tumor such as melanoma, head and neck, liver or kidney cancer. The sequenced sample was CD4+ or CD8+ T cells sorted from blood, obtained in a trial of the OX40 agonist ivuxolimab.

The CDR3 region reads CASSPGKDNEQFF. The nucleotide sequence reads as follows: TGTGCCAGCAGCCCCGGCAAAGACAATGAGCAGTTCTTC. The V and J genes are TRBV7-3 and TRBJ2-1; too little of a D gene remains to name it. CDR1 and CDR2 are read off the germline V gene as SGHTA and FQGTGA. From the cysteine through the phenylalanine, the CDR3 covers 13 amino acids. Left in the record is the CDR3 DNA by itself, 39 bases read in frame from the first base. The junction carries 10 bases between V and J, which are trimmed by 5 bases and 5 bases respectively.